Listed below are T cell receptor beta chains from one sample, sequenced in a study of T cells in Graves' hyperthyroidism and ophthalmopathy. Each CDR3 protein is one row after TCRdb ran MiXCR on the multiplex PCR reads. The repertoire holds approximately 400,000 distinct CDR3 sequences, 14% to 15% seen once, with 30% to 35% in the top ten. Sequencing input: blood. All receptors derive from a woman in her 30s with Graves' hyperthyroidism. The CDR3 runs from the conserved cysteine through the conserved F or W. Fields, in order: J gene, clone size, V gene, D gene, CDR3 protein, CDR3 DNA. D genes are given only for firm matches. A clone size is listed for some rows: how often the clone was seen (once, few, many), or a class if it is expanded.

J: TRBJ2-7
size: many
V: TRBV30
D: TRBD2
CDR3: CAWSLKSGKTYEQYF
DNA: TGTGCCTGGAGTCTGAAAAGCGGGAAAACCTACGAGCAGTACTTC

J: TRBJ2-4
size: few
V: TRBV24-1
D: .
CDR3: CASLSEHLAKNIQYF
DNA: TGTGCCAGCCTTTCCGAACACCTAGCCAAAAACATTCAGTACTTC

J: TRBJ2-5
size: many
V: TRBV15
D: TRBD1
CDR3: CATSRGTRDSQETQYF
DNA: TGTGCCACCAGCAGGGGAACCCGGGACAGCCAAGAGACCCAGTACTTC

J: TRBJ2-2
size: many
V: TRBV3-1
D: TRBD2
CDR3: CASSKPSGSHTGELFF
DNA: TGTGCCAGCAGCAAACCTAGCGGGAGTCATACCGGGGAGCTGTTTTTT

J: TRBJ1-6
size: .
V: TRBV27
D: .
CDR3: CASSLSGPRYNSPLHF
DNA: TGTGCCAGCAGTTTATCTGGGCCACGTTATAATTCACCCCTCCACTTT

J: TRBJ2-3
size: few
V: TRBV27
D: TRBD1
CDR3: CASSSRDRGLTDTQYF
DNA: TGTGCCAGCAGTTCAAGGGACAGGGGGCTAACAGATACGCAGTATTTT

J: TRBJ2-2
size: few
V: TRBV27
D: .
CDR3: CASSLNRAHTGELFF
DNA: TGTGCCAGCAGTTTAAACAGGGCCCACACCGGGGAGCTGTTTTTT

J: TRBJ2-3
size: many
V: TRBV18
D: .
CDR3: CASSLLVADTQYF
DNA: TGTGCCAGCTCCCTCTTGGTCGCAGATACGCAGTATTTT

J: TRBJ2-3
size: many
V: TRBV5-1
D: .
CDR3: CASSPSGTAGTDTQYF
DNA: TGCGCCAGCAGCCCCTCCGGGACGGCCGGCACAGATACGCAGTATTTT

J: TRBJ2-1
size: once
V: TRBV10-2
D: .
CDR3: CASSETIDSYNEQFF
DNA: TGCGCCAGCAGTGAGACCATAGACTCCTACAATGAGCAGTTCTTC

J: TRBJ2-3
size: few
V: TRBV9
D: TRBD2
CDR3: CASSFNGGVAGVGTDTQYF
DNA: TGTGCCAGCAGTTTCAATGGGGGGGTAGCGGGAGTCGGCACAGATACGCAGTATTTT

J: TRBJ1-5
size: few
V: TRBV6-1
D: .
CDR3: CASSKQINQPQHF
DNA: TGTGCCAGCAGTAAACAGATCAATCAGCCCCAGCATTTT

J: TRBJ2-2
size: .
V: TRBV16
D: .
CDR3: CASSQWRNTGELFF
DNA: TGTGCCAGCAGCCAATGGAGGAACACCGGGGAGCTGTTTTTT

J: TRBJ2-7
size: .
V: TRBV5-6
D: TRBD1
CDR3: CASSLASAAGGYEQYF
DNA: TGTGCCAGCAGCCTCGCCTCGGCGGCAGGGGGTTACGAGCAGTACTTC

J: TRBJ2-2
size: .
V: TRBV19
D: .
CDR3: CASSIPRGSLDGELFF
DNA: TGTGCCAGTAGTATACCGAGGGGTAGCCTAGACGGGGAGCTGTTTTTT

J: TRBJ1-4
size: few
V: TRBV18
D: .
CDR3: CASSPDGTRPFEKLFF
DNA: TGTGCCAGCTCACCCGATGGGACCAGGCCTTTTGAAAAACTGTTTTTT

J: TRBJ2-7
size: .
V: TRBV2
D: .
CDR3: CASSEDPVANYEQYF
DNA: TGTGCCAGCAGTGAGGATCCTGTGGCCAACTACGAGCAGTACTTC

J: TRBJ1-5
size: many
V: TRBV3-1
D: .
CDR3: CASSRTGQPQHF
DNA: TGTGCCAGCAGTCGGACCGGACAGCCCCAGCATTTT

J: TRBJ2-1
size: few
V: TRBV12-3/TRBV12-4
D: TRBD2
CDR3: CASSLGVAGPGPFF
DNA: TGTGCCAGCAGTTTAGGGGTAGCGGGACCGGGCCCGTTCTTC

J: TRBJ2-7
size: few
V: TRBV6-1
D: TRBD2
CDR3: CASSEYWSGRYEQYF
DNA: TGTGCCAGCAGTGAATACTGGAGCGGGAGGTACGAGCAGTACTTC

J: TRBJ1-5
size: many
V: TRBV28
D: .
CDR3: CASSRDTGLSNQPQHF
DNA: TGTGCCAGCAGCCGGGACACAGGCCTTAGCAATCAGCCCCAGCATTTT

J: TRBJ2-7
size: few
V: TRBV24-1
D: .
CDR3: CATSGRVGEQYF
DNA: TGTGCCACCAGTGGACGGGTTGGCGAGCAGTACTTC

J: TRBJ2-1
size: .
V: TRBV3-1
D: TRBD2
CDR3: CASGPPLPRLAGSNEQFF
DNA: TGTGCCAGCGGCCCCCCTCTCCCCCGGCTAGCGGGGAGTAATGAGCAGTTCTTC

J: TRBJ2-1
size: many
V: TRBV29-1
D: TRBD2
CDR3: CSGGGLRNEQFF
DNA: TGCAGCGGCGGGGGGTTAAGGAATGAGCAGTTCTTC

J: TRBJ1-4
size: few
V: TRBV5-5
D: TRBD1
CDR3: CASSLFRGTNEKLFF
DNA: TGTGCCAGCAGCTTGTTCAGGGGGACTAATGAAAAACTGTTTTTT

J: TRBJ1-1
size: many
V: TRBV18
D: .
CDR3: CASSPLSEGTEAFF
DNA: TGTGCCAGCTCACCACTATCAGAGGGCACTGAAGCTTTCTTT

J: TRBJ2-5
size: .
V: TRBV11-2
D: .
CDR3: CASSLMGDPQETQYF
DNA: TGTGCCAGCAGTTTAATGGGGGACCCTCAAGAGACCCAGTACTTC

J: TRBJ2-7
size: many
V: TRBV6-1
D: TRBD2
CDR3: CTSAPSGVSYEQYF
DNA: TGTACCAGCGCGCCCAGCGGGGTGTCCTACGAGCAGTACTTC

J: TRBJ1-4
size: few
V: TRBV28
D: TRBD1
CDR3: CASRDTGGDEKLFF
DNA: TGTGCCAGCAGGGACACAGGGGGGGATGAAAAACTGTTTTTT

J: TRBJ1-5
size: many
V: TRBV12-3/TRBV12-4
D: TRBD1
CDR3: CASSRDSYSNQPQHF
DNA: TGTGCCAGCAGTAGGGACAGTTATAGCAATCAGCCCCAGCATTTT

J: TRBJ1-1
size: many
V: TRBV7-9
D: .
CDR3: CASSLEGGTEAFF
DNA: TGTGCCAGCAGCTTAGAGGGGGGGACTGAAGCTTTCTTT

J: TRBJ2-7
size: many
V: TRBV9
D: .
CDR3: CASSVAGGNSYEQYF
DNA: TGTGCCAGCAGCGTAGCAGGAGGGAACTCCTACGAGCAGTACTTC

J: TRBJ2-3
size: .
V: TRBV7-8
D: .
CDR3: CASRGYRADTQYF
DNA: TGTGCCAGCAGAGGTTACCGGGCAGATACGCAGTATTTT

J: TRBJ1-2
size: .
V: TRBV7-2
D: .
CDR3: CASSLAGRDYGYTF
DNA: TGTGCCAGCAGCTTAGCAGGCAGAGACTATGGCTACACCTTC

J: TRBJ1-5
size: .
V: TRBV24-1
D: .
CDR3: CATSDLLSNQPQHF
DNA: TGTGCCACCAGTGATTTGCTTAGCAATCAGCCCCAGCATTTT

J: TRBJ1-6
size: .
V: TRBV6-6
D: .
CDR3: CASSYSATVSPLHF
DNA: TGTGCCAGCAGTTACTCTGCGACAGTATCACCCCTCCACTTT

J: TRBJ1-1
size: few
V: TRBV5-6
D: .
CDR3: CASSLAEGSGAFF
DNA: TGTGCCAGCAGCTTGGCCGAGGGGTCCGGAGCTTTCTTT

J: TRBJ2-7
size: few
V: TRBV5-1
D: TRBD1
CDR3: CASSWGDRSAYEQYF
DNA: TGCGCCAGCAGCTGGGGGGACAGGTCCGCCTACGAGCAGTACTTC

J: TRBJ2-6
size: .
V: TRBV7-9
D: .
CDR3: CASSLRLIVLSGANVLTF
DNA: TGTGCCAGCAGCCTTCGGTTGATAGTACTCTCTGGGGCCAACGTCCTGACTTTC

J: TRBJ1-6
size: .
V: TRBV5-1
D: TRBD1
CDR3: CASSSKPTGEGSPLHF
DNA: TGCGCCAGCAGCTCAAAACCGACAGGGGAAGGGTCACCCCTCCACTTT

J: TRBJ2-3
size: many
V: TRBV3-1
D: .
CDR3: CASSQDAYRASTDTQYF
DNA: TGTGCCAGCAGCCAAGACGCGTACAGGGCTAGCACAGATACGCAGTATTTT

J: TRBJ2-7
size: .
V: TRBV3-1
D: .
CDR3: CASSQDGRREQYF
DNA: TGTGCCAGCAGCCAAGATGGTCGTCGCGAGCAGTACTTC

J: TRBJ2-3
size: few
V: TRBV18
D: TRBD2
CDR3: CASSPQREGTDTQYF
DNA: TGTGCCAGCTCACCACAGCGGGAGGGCACAGATACGCAGTATTTT

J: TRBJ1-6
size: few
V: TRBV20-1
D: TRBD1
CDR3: CSANDRDDSPLHF
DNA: TGCAGTGCTAACGACAGGGACGATTCACCCCTCCACTTT

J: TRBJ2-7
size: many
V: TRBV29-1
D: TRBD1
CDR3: CSVGRGTGDRDRLYEQYF
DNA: TGCAGCGTTGGCCGTGGGACAGGGGACAGAGATCGGCTCTACGAGCAGTACTTC

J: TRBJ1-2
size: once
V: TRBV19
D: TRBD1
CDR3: CASRDGQGLYGYTF
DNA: TGTGCCAGTAGAGATGGACAGGGACTCTATGGCTACACCTTC

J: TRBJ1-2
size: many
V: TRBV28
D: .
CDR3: CASRQQTANYGYTF
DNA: TGTGCCAGCAGACAACAGACGGCCAACTATGGCTACACCTTC

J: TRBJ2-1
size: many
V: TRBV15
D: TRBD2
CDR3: CATSRVGTSGSAEQFF
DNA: TGTGCCACCAGCAGAGTGGGGACTAGCGGGAGTGCTGAGCAGTTCTTC

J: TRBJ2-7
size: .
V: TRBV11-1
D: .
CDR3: CASSFYPTSYEQYF
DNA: TGTGCCAGCAGCTTTTATCCGACGTCCTACGAGCAGTACTTC

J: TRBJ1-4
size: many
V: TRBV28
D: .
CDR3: CASSPGIQSEKLFF
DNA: TGTGCCAGCAGTCCGGGAATACAGAGTGAAAAACTGTTTTTT

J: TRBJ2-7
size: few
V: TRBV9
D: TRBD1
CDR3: CASSAGQGMMYEQYF
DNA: TGTGCCAGCAGCGCAGGACAGGGAATGATGTACGAGCAGTACTTC

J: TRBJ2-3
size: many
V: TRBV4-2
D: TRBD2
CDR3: CASSQIAGGSTDTQYF
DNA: TGTGCCAGCAGCCAAATAGCGGGAGGAAGCACAGATACGCAGTATTTT

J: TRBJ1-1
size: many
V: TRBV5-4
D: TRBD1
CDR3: CASSINRGRIEAFF
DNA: TGTGCCAGCAGTATAAACAGGGGGAGGATTGAAGCTTTCTTT

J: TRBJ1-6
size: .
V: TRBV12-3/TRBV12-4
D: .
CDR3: CASQRGGVTYNSPLHF
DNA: TGTGCCAGCCAGAGAGGTGGAGTCACCTATAATTCACCCCTCCACTTT

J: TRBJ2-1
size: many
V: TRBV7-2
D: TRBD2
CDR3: CASSLEPSGGQFF
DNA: TGTGCCAGCAGCTTAGAGCCTAGCGGTGGGCAGTTCTTC